The rows below give T cell receptor beta chains drawn from one sample of a study of identical twins. One entry per CDR3 protein, called by TCRdb with MiXCR from the 5' RACE reads. Found here are hundreds of thousands of distinct CDR3 sequences, roughly 18% of them singletons; the top ten hold under 15%. This same sample was also taken into another study, of T cells expressing NK-cell markers.

Material: PBMCs. The receptors originated from a woman in her late teens or twenties in good health. Both conserved end residues are part of each CDR3. The D gene is left open where the match is weak. Clone size appears in some rows only: once, few, many, or a class for an expanded clone.

v_gene: TRBV10-3
abundance: few
j_gene: TRBJ2-5
d_gene: -
CDR3aa: CAISETNKQETQYF
CDR3nt: TGTGCCATCAGTGAGACTAACAAACAAGAGACCCAGTACTTC

v_gene: TRBV30
abundance: -
j_gene: TRBJ1-5
d_gene: -
CDR3aa: CAWSVQGHQPQHF
CDR3nt: TGTGCCTGGAGTGTACAGGGTCATCAGCCCCAGCATTTT

v_gene: TRBV12-3/TRBV12-4
abundance: -
j_gene: TRBJ2-2
d_gene: TRBD2
CDR3aa: CTSSSLQERERATGELFF
CDR3nt: TGTACCAGCAGTTCTCTCCAAGAGCGGGAAAGGGCCACCGGGGAGCTGTTTTTT

v_gene: TRBV20-1
abundance: few
j_gene: TRBJ1-6
d_gene: -
CDR3aa: CSAIGTDTNSPLHF
CDR3nt: TGCAGTGCTATCGGGACCGACACTAATTCACCCCTCCACTTT

v_gene: TRBV12-3/TRBV12-4
abundance: -
j_gene: TRBJ2-1
d_gene: -
CDR3aa: CASSQNTRIGYNEQFF
CDR3nt: TGTGCCAGCAGTCAAAACACTAGGATCGGGTACAATGAGCAGTTCTTC

v_gene: TRBV7-2
abundance: few
j_gene: TRBJ2-7
d_gene: -
CDR3aa: CASSKTESPYEQYF
CDR3nt: TGTGCCAGCAGCAAGACAGAGTCCCCCTACGAGCAGTACTTC

v_gene: TRBV12-3/TRBV12-4
abundance: many
j_gene: TRBJ2-1
d_gene: TRBD2
CDR3aa: CASSFLGTSYNEQFF
CDR3nt: TGTGCCAGCAGTTTTCTCGGGACTAGCTACAATGAGCAGTTCTTC

v_gene: TRBV12-5
abundance: -
j_gene: TRBJ2-7
d_gene: -
CDR3aa: CASGLAPTTLSYEQYF
CDR3nt: TGTGCTAGTGGTTTGGCCCCTACTACCCTCTCCTACGAGCAGTACTTC

v_gene: TRBV3-1
abundance: few
j_gene: TRBJ2-7
d_gene: -
CDR3aa: CASSHRRNRASEQYF
CDR3nt: TGTGCCAGCAGCCACAGACGAAACAGAGCCTCCGAGCAGTACTTC

v_gene: TRBV20-1
abundance: -
j_gene: TRBJ2-1
d_gene: TRBD2
CDR3aa: CSATLAGGSVNEQFF
CDR3nt: TGCAGTGCCACCCTAGCGGGAGGGTCGGTTAATGAGCAGTTCTTC

v_gene: TRBV7-8
abundance: many
j_gene: TRBJ2-3
d_gene: -
CDR3aa: CASSILAGIYADTQYF
CDR3nt: TGTGCCAGCAGCATACTAGCAGGGATCTACGCAGATACGCAGTATTTT

v_gene: TRBV20-1
abundance: few
j_gene: TRBJ1-1
d_gene: TRBD1
CDR3aa: CSARDADRGNTEAFF
CDR3nt: TGCAGTGCTAGAGATGCGGACAGGGGAAACACTGAAGCTTTCTTT

v_gene: TRBV5-6
abundance: few
j_gene: TRBJ2-3
d_gene: -
CDR3aa: CASSLRISADTQYF
CDR3nt: TGTGCCAGCAGCTTGCGGATATCTGCAGATACGCAGTATTTT

v_gene: TRBV5-6
abundance: few
j_gene: TRBJ2-1
d_gene: TRBD1
CDR3aa: CASSFRGRNWEQFF
CDR3nt: TGTGCCAGCAGCTTCAGGGGGCGGAATTGGGAGCAGTTCTTC

v_gene: TRBV7-9
abundance: -
j_gene: TRBJ2-6
d_gene: TRBD1
CDR3aa: CAGLSGGLGANVLTF
CDR3nt: TGTGCCGGCCTATCAGGGGGCTTGGGGGCCAACGTCCTGACTTTC

v_gene: TRBV7-9
abundance: -
j_gene: TRBJ2-1
d_gene: TRBD2
CDR3aa: CASSHGLAGGHEQFF
CDR3nt: TGTGCCAGCAGCCACGGACTAGCGGGAGGACATGAGCAGTTCTTC

v_gene: TRBV12-3/TRBV12-4
abundance: -
j_gene: TRBJ1-2
d_gene: -
CDR3aa: CASRSTGGYTF
CDR3nt: TGTGCCAGCAGATCTACGGGTGGCTACACCTTC

v_gene: TRBV25-1
abundance: few
j_gene: TRBJ2-5
d_gene: TRBD1
CDR3aa: CASSESWSRNRGLAETQYF
CDR3nt: TGTGCCAGCAGTGAGTCTTGGAGCAGAAACAGGGGGCTGGCGGAGACCCAGTACTTC

v_gene: TRBV7-2
abundance: few
j_gene: TRBJ2-7
d_gene: TRBD1
CDR3aa: CASSLSGQGLDEQYF
CDR3nt: TGTGCCAGCAGCTTATCGGGACAGGGACTGGACGAGCAGTACTTC

v_gene: TRBV7-9
abundance: -
j_gene: TRBJ2-3
d_gene: -
CDR3aa: CASSLDGGGDTQYF
CDR3nt: TGTGCCAGCAGCTTAGATGGCGGTGGGGATACGCAGTATTTT

v_gene: TRBV11-3
abundance: once
j_gene: TRBJ2-6
d_gene: -
CDR3aa: CASSLGAISGANVLTF
CDR3nt: TGTGCCAGCAGCTTAGGGGCCATCTCTGGGGCCAACGTCCTGACTTTC

v_gene: TRBV4-1
abundance: few
j_gene: TRBJ2-1
d_gene: TRBD1
CDR3aa: CASSPDRSHNEQFF
CDR3nt: TGCGCCAGCAGCCCGGACAGGAGTCACAATGAGCAGTTCTTC

v_gene: TRBV6-2/TRBV6-3
abundance: -
j_gene: TRBJ2-7
d_gene: -
CDR3aa: CASSYSKSSASSYEQYF
CDR3nt: TGTGCCAGCAGTTACTCGAAGTCAAGCGCGAGCTCCTACGAGCAGTACTTC

v_gene: TRBV5-1
abundance: -
j_gene: TRBJ2-7
d_gene: -
CDR3aa: CASSLVGGQSYEQYF
CDR3nt: TGCGCCAGCAGCTTGGTGGGGGGCCAGTCCTACGAGCAGTACTTC

v_gene: TRBV7-2
abundance: -
j_gene: TRBJ2-5
d_gene: -
CDR3aa: CASSNGGTQYF
CDR3nt: TGTGCCAGCAGCAACGGGGGGACCCAGTACTTC

v_gene: TRBV27
abundance: few
j_gene: TRBJ2-3
d_gene: -
CDR3aa: CASSLSFIDTQYF
CDR3nt: TGTGCCAGCAGTTTATCGTTTATAGATACGCAGTATTTT

v_gene: TRBV27
abundance: few
j_gene: TRBJ1-6
d_gene: -
CDR3aa: CASSLGFGNSPLHF
CDR3nt: TGTGCCAGCAGTTTAGGGTTTGGAAATTCACCCCTCCACTTT

v_gene: TRBV6-6
abundance: few
j_gene: TRBJ1-1
d_gene: -
CDR3aa: CASSYEENTEAFF
CDR3nt: TGTGCCAGCAGTTACGAGGAGAACACTGAAGCTTTCTTT

v_gene: TRBV6-1
abundance: -
j_gene: TRBJ2-7
d_gene: TRBD2
CDR3aa: CASSLSGPGNEQYF
CDR3nt: TGTGCCAGCAGCCTTAGCGGGCCCGGTAACGAGCAGTACTTT

v_gene: TRBV6-1
abundance: -
j_gene: TRBJ2-5
d_gene: TRBD2
CDR3aa: CASSEAAGGAGETQYF
CDR3nt: TGTGCCAGCAGTGAAGCGGCGGGGGGAGCCGGAGAGACCCAGTACTTC

v_gene: TRBV5-1
abundance: few
j_gene: TRBJ2-3
d_gene: -
CDR3aa: CASSLYSAPTDTQYF
CDR3nt: TGCGCCAGCAGCTTATACAGCGCCCCCACAGATACGCAGTATTTT

v_gene: TRBV2
abundance: few
j_gene: TRBJ2-2
d_gene: -
CDR3aa: CASTGNTGELFF
CDR3nt: TGTGCCAGCACCGGAAACACCGGGGAGCTGTTTTTT

v_gene: TRBV20-1
abundance: few
j_gene: TRBJ2-3
d_gene: TRBD1
CDR3aa: CSARGTGRLADTQYF
CDR3nt: TGCAGTGCTAGAGGGACAGGGAGGCTAGCAGATACGCAGTATTTT

v_gene: TRBV5-6
abundance: few
j_gene: TRBJ1-1
d_gene: -
CDR3aa: CASSLERRETEAFF
CDR3nt: TGTGCCAGCAGCTTGGAAAGGCGGGAAACTGAAGCTTTCTTT

v_gene: TRBV10-1
abundance: -
j_gene: TRBJ2-2
d_gene: -
CDR3aa: CASSDQRTNTGELFF
CDR3nt: TGCGCCAGCAGTGATCAGCGGACGAACACCGGGGAGCTGTTTTTT

v_gene: TRBV29-1
abundance: few
j_gene: TRBJ2-2
d_gene: -
CDR3aa: CSVTRGSGELFF
CDR3nt: TGCAGCGTTACTAGGGGGTCCGGGGAGCTGTTTTTT

v_gene: TRBV6-4
abundance: -
j_gene: TRBJ1-5
d_gene: -
CDR3aa: CASSDGGQPQHF
CDR3nt: TGTGCCAGCAGTGATGGCGGTCAGCCCCAGCATTTT

v_gene: TRBV12-3/TRBV12-4
abundance: many
j_gene: TRBJ1-1
d_gene: -
CDR3aa: CASRPRVNTEAFF
CDR3nt: TGTGCCAGCAGGCCTCGTGTGAACACTGAAGCTTTCTTT

v_gene: TRBV18
abundance: once
j_gene: TRBJ2-3
d_gene: -
CDR3aa: CASSPFTGRSDTQYF
CDR3nt: TGTGCCAGCTCACCATTTACAGGGAGGTCAGATACGCAGTATTTT

v_gene: TRBV6-2/TRBV6-3
abundance: -
j_gene: TRBJ1-2
d_gene: -
CDR3aa: CASKPEGRYGYTF
CDR3nt: TGTGCCAGCAAGCCCGAGGGACGCTATGGCTACACCTTC

v_gene: TRBV6-5
abundance: many
j_gene: TRBJ2-7
d_gene: -
CDR3aa: CYSRSPYEQYF
CDR3nt: TGTTATAGCCGGTCACCCTACGAGCAGTACTTC

v_gene: TRBV20-1
abundance: -
j_gene: TRBJ2-1
d_gene: -
CDR3aa: CSAPRVGGPPEQFF
CDR3nt: TGCAGTGCCCCACGAGTGGGCGGCCCACCGGAGCAGTTCTTC

v_gene: TRBV20-1
abundance: -
j_gene: TRBJ2-1
d_gene: -
CDR3aa: CSASRSLGEQFF
CDR3nt: TGCAGTGCAAGCCGATCTCTAGGGGAGCAGTTCTTC

v_gene: TRBV4-2
abundance: few
j_gene: TRBJ2-5
d_gene: TRBD2
CDR3aa: CASSQGRGLAGVRQETQYF
CDR3nt: TGTGCCAGCAGCCAAGGGCGCGGACTAGCGGGAGTTCGCCAAGAGACCCAGTACTTC

v_gene: TRBV5-6
abundance: -
j_gene: TRBJ1-3
d_gene: -
CDR3aa: CASSLAGRGLGNTIYF
CDR3nt: TGTGCCAGCAGCTTGGCTGGGAGGGGTCTCGGAAACACCATATATTTT